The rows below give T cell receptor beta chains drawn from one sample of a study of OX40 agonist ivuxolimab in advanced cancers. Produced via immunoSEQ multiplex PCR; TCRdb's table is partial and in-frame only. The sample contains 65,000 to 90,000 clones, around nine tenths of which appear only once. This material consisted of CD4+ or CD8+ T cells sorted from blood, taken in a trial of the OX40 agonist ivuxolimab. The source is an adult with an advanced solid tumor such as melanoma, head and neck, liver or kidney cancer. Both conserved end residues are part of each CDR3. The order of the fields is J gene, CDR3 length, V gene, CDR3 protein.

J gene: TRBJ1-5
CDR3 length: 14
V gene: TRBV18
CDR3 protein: CASSPNRGNQPQHF

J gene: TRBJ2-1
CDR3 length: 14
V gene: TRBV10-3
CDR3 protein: CALGVRGSYNEQFF

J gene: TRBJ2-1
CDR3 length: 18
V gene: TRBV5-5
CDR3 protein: CASSLRRGPLGSYNEQFF

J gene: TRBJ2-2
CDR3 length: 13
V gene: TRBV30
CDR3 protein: CAWSSPSTGELFF

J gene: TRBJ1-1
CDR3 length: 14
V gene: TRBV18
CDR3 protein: CASSPEQGLFGAFF

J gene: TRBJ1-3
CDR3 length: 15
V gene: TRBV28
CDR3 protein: CASSPGGSSGNTIYF

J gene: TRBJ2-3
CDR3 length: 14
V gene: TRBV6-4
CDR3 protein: CASSDSGSTDTQYF

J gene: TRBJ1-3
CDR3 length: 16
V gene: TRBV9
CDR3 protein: CASSPRRAATGNTIYF

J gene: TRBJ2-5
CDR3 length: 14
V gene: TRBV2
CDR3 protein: CASSGGPGRETQYF

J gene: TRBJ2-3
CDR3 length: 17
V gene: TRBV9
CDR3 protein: CASSGPLAGGSTDTQYF

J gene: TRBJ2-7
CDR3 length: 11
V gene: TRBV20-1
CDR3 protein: CSASGDYEQYF

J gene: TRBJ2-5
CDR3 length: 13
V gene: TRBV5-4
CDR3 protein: CASSLVQTETQYF

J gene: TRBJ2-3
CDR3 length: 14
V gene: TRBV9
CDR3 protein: CASSVGGRTDTQYF

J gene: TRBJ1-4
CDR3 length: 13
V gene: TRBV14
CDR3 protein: CASSLLRGEKLFF

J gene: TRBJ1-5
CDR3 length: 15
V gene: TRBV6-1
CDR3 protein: CASNQDTMTNQPQHF

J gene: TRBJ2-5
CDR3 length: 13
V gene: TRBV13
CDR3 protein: CASSRDRKETQYF

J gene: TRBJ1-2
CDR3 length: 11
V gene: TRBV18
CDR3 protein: CASSPGGGYTF

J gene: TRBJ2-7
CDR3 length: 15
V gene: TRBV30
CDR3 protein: CAWRQQGVSSYEQYF

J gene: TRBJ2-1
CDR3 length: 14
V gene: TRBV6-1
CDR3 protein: CASRSGTVGNEQFF

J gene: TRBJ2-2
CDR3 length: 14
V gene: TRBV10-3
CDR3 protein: CASLQGVNTGELFF

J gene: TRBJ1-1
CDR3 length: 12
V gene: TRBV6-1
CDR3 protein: CASRQGITEAFF

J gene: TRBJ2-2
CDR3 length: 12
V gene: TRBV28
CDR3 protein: CASSSLIGELFF

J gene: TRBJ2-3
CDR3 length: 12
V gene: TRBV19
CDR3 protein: CASSIGPDTQYF

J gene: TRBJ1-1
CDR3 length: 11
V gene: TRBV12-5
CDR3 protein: CASALNTEAFF

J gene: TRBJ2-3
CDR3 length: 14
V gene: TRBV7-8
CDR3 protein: CASSFGRRTDTQYF

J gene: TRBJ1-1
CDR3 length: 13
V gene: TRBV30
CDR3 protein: CAWSVTKNTEAFF

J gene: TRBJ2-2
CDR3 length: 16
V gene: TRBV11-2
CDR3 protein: CASSSTEGLESRELFF

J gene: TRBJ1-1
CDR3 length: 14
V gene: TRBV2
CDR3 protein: CASRLDRGRTEAFF

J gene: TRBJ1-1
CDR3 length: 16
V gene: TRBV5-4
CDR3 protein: CASSPVGGASNTEAFF

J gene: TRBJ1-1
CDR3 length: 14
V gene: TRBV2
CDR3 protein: CASSDISMNTEAFF

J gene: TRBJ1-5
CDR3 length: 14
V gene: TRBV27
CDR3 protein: CASSLTAMNQPQHF

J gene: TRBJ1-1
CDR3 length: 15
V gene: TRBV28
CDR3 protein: CASRPGGATNTEAFF

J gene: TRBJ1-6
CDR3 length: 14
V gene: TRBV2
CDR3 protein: CASSEIKDNSPLHF

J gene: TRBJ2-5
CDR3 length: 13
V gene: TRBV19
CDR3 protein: CASSRLAGETQYF

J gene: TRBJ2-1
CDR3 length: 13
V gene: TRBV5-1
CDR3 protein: CASRGGPGNEQFF

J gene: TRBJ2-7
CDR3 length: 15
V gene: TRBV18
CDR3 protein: CASSPHRVRAYEQYF

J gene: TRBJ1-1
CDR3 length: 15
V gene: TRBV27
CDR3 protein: CASSPILRIGTEAFF

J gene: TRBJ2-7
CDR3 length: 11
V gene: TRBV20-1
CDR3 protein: CSASQEGEQYF

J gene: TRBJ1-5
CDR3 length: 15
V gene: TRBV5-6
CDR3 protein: CASSLGPVGNQPQHF

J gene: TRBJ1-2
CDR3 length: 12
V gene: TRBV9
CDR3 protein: CASSIRGGGYTF

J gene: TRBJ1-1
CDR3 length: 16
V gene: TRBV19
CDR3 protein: CASSIGWGGGNTEAFF

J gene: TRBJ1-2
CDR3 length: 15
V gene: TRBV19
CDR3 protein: CASSPSRGQIYGYTF